This T cell receptor (beta chain) was identified in a study of T-cell memory formation after mild COVID-19. Each CDR3 protein gets one entry after TCRdb re-called the 5' RACE reads with MiXCR. This table has over 120,000 distinct CDR3 sequences, roughly 21% appearing once. Study-level results: Most CD4+ clones that shrank were in CM and EM, while CD8+ ones turned up in EMRA. Memory cells collected pre-infection included some clones that later responded, suggesting cross-reactive memory joined.

As for this clonotype: Its antigen remains unknown.

V was clipped by 7 bases and J by 2 bases, with 11 bases between them. The CDR3 is made up of 13 amino acids. The clonotype was recovered from an adult woman who had mild COVID-19 (a few samples of this study predate the infection). Cell type and time point are not known. Sequencing was done on a sample of PBMCs or a T cell subset sorted from them (not recorded which). The J gene is TRBJ2-5, the V gene TRBV12-3 or TRBV12-4, with a tentative D call TRBD1 (6 bases). The CDR3 is CASIRTAQETQYF. DNA for the CDR3: TGTGCCAGCATCCGGACAGCACAAGAGACCCAGTACTTC.